A single sample gave rise to the 20 T cell receptor beta chains below, sequenced in a study of blood T cell repertoires in COVID-19. Using immunoSEQ multiplex PCR, the repertoire was profiled, and TCRdb retains in-frame clones only, with some absent. The repertoire holds roughly 190,000 clones, about 80% seen once, with less than 7% in the top ten. Sequenced input: peripheral blood. The receptors originated from a man between 60 and 75 years old with acute or convalescent COVID-19.

This clone came up once. The chain links TRBV18 to TRBJ2-1, with TRBD1 matching 11 bases. Germline loops: CDR1 KGHSH, CDR2 LQKENI. The J segment lost 8 bases and the V segment lost 2 bases, leaving 2 bases of the junction unmatched. The CDR3 runs 14 residues. CDR3 residues: CASSPRTGGYEQFF. DNA of the CDR3: TGTGCCAGCTCACCAAGGACAGGGGGCTATGAGCAGTTCTTC. Filled out from reference TRBV18 and TRBJ2-1, the complete variable domain reads NAGVMQNPRHLVRRRGQEARLRCSPMKGHSHVYWYRQLPEEGLKFMVYLQKENIIDESGMPKERFSAEFPKEGPSILRIQQVVRGDSAAYFCASSPRTGGYEQFFGPGTRLTVL.

The chain recombines TRBV5-1 with TRBJ2-1, with no clear D. The germline gives CDR1 SGHRS, CDR2 YFSETQ. V was clipped by 2 bases and J by 3 bases, with 12 bases between them. This CDR3 comprises 15 residues. The CDR3 sequence: CASSFTDEFYNEQFF. The CDR3 nucleotides are TGCGCCAGCAGCTTCACAGACGAGTTCTACAATGAGCAGTTCTTC.

J is TRBJ2-1 and V is TRBV11-1, with a tentative D call TRBD1 (6 bases). The V end lost 4 bases, the J end lost 7 bases, and 17 bases lay between the germline ends. Per germline, CDR1 SGHAT and CDR2 FQDESV (reference sequence). The CDR3 sequence is 15 residues long. The CDR3 loop is CASSSQGSIGNEQFF. In DNA form, the CDR3 reads TGTGCCAGCAGCTCCCAGGGGAGTATAGGGAATGAGCAGTTCTTC.

The chain joins TRBV24-1 to TRBJ2-5; weak D call: TRBD1 (6 bases). The length of the CDR3 is 14 residues. Germline V lookup: CDR1 KGHDR, CDR2 SFDVKD. V was clipped by 4 bases and J by 5 bases, with 13 bases between them. The CDR3 DNA follows: TGTGCCACCAGTGACACACAGGGTCCGGAGACCCAGTACTTC. This gives the protein CATSDTQGPETQYF.

J is TRBJ2-3 and V is TRBV5-4; unclear D gene. The CDR3 contains 16 residues. Germline CDR1 SGHNT, CDR2 YYREEE (reference sequence). Between the trimmed V and J ends, which lost 6 bases and 2 bases, there was a span of 19 bases. The CDR3 DNA reads TGTGCCAGCAAACTATACCGTAGGTCGGACACAGATACGCAGTATTTT. This gives the protein CASKLYRRSDTDTQYF.

This rearrangement joins TRBV5-5 to TRBJ2-3; no clear D. V dropped 1 base and J dropped 1 base, with 7 bases sitting between them. This CDR3 region has 14 residues. CDR1 SGHKS and CDR2 YYEKEE come from the germline V gene (reference sequence). The chain's CDR3 is CASSLIIGTDTQYF. The CDR3 coding sequence is TGTGCCAGCAGCTTGATTATAGGCACAGATACGCAGTATTTT. Together with reference TRBV5-5 and TRBJ2-3, the CDR3 gives the full variable domain: DAGVTQSPTHLIKTRGQQVTLRCSPISGHKSVSWYQQVLGQGPQFIFQYYEKEERGRGNFPDRFSARQFPNYSSELNVNALLLGDSALYLCASSLIIGTDTQYFGPGTRLTVL.

The rearrangement links TRBV29-1 to TRBJ2-1; 10 positions match TRBD2. The trim removed 5 bases at V and 6 bases at J, leaving 10 bases unmatched. The CDR3 consists of 15 residues. Germline V lookup: CDR1 SQVTM, CDR2 ANQGSEA. CDR3 bases: TGCAGCGTTCCCGCCGCTAGCGGGAGATTCAATGAGCAGTTCTTC. It codes for CSVPAASGRFNEQFF.

This sequence joins TRBV19 and TRBJ1-1; unclear D gene. From germline, CDR1 is LNHDA and CDR2 SQIVND (reference sequence). CDR3 length equals 15 residues. The V and J ends lost 4 bases and 3 bases respectively, with 15 bases between them. The CDR3 DNA follows: TGTGCCAGTAGTAGTCGGGTGGGTATGGACACTGAAGCTTTCTTT. This codes for CASSSRVGMDTEAFF.

The rearrangement links TRBV27 to TRBJ2-7; 7 positions match TRBD1. This CDR3 has 17 amino acids. Germline V lookup: CDR1 MNHEY, CDR2 SMNVEV (reference sequence). V was clipped by 4 bases and J by 4 bases; unmatched bases: 16. The CDR3 spells CASSYLSPTGQLYEQYF. In DNA form, the CDR3 reads TGTGCCAGCAGTTACCTATCCCCGACGGGACAGCTTTACGAGCAGTACTTC.

This clone was recorded only once. The chain employs TRBV25-1 and TRBJ2-7, with D tentatively TRBD2 (5 bases). V was trimmed by 0 bases and J by 3 bases, leaving 15 bases between them. CDR3 size: 16 residues. Germline assignment: CDR1 MGHDK and CDR2 SYGVNS. CDR3 bases: TGTGCCAGCAGTGAATACCAGGACGGACTTTTCTACGAGCAGTACTTC. Amino acids: CASSEYQDGLFYEQYF.

V gene TRBV4-3 combines with J gene TRBJ1-4; TRBD1 might be the D (6 bases). CDR1 LGHNA and CDR2 YSLEER come from the germline V gene. The ends were cut back, 0 bases at V and 3 bases at J, with 14 bases in the middle. The CDR3 covers 17 residues. CDR3 DNA sequence: TGCGCCAGCAGCCAAGAGGACACAGGGTTCGCTAATGAAAAACTGTTTTTT. Its translation: CASSQEDTGFANEKLFF.

The chain has TRBV11-2 and TRBJ2-4; TRBD1 might be the D (7 bases). V dropped 1 base and J dropped 4 bases, with 14 bases sitting between them. The CDR3 has 16 residues. Germline V CDR1 and CDR2: SGHAT, FQNNGV. CDR3 in DNA: TGTGCCAGCAGCTTAGGGATAGCAGGGGGGAAAAACATTCAGTACTTC. This gives the protein CASSLGIAGGKNIQYF.

V gene TRBV6-4 combines with J gene TRBJ1-2, with 8 bases that match TRBD1. Trimming removed 2 bases from V and 7 bases from J; junction bases left unmatched: 6. The germline V gene has CDR1 MRHNA and CDR2 SNTAGT. The CDR3 covers 14 residues. CDR3 nucleotide sequence: TGTGCCAGCAGTGACCCAGGGGGCGTTGGTGGCTACACCTTC. Protein: CASSDPGGVGGYTF.

The rearrangement links TRBV5-1 to TRBJ1-2, with unresolved D. This CDR3 is built from 13 residues. V was pared by 1 base and J by 8 bases, with 12 bases between. Per the germline V gene, CDR1 is SGHRS and CDR2 is YFSETQ. CDR3 in amino acids: CASSLRGREGYTF. CDR3 DNA sequence: TGCGCCAGCAGCTTGAGAGGGAGAGAAGGCTACACCTTC. Together with reference TRBV5-1 and TRBJ1-2, the CDR3 gives the full variable domain: KAGVTQTPRYLIKTRGQQVTLSCSPISGHRSVSWYQQTPGQGLQFLFEYFSETQRNKGNFPGRFSGRQFSNSRSEMNVSTLELGDSALYLCASSLRGREGYTFGSGTRLTVV.

The chain has TRBV20-1 and TRBJ2-3, with 7 nucleotides matching TRBD1. The germline V gene has CDR1 DFQATT and CDR2 SNEGSKA (reference sequence). Losses at the gene ends were 3 bases for V and 3 bases for J; bases not matched to a gene: 9. This CDR3 is 15 amino acids long. Written as DNA, the CDR3 is TGCAGTGCTAGTTGGGACAGAGACAATACAGATACGCAGTATTTT. It translates to CSASWDRDNTDTQYF.

This clone was seen once. The V call is TRBV4-1, the J call TRBJ2-1, with D tentatively TRBD2 (5 bases). There are 13 residues in the CDR3. The V end lost 5 bases, the J end lost 15 bases, and 20 bases lay between the germline ends. Germline-derived CDR1 and CDR2 are MGHRA and YSYEKL. This chain's CDR3 is CASSFPGEADLFF. The DNA for the CDR3 is TGCGCCAGCAGCTTCCCAGGTGAAGCGGATCTGTTCTTC.

Here the CDR3 reads CASSPSHIATNEKLFF. CDR3 nucleotide sequence: TGTGCCAGCTCACCCTCCCACATTGCAACTAATGAAAAACTGTTTTTT. This sequence joins TRBV18 and TRBJ1-4; no clear D. The CDR3 totals 16 residues. Germline CDR1 is KGHSH and CDR2 is LQKENI. V was clipped by 3 bases and J by 0 bases, with 11 bases between them.

The rearrangement uses TRBV9 and TRBJ2-1, with 11 bases that match TRBD2. The CDR3 is 16 residues long. Per the germline V gene, CDR1 is SGDLS and CDR2 is YYNGEE. The V and J ends lost 0 bases and 7 bases, in that order; junction bases with no gene match: 6. CDR3 residues: CASSVAGLAGGNEQFF. For the CDR3, the DNA is TGTGCCAGCAGCGTAGCGGGCCTAGCGGGAGGAAATGAGCAGTTCTTC.

The V gene is TRBV3-1 (or the pseudogene TRBV3-2), the J gene TRBJ2-3; a possible D gene is TRBD2 (6 bases). Per germline, CDR1 LGHDT and CDR2 YNNKEL (reference sequence). The CDR3 sequence is 15 residues long. V dropped 0 bases and J dropped 1 base, with 8 bases sitting between them. CDR3: CASSQDGTRTDTQYF. Here the CDR3 DNA reads TGTGCCAGCAGCCAAGACGGGACTCGCACAGATACGCAGTATTTT.

This clone was seen more than once but under ten times. The gene calls are TRBV30 and TRBJ2-1, with 8 bases lining up with TRBD2. The length of the CDR3 is 15 residues. V gave up 0 bases and J gave up 7 bases; unmatched junction bases: 8. CDR1 is GTSNPN, CDR2 SVGIG, per germline (reference sequence). The CDR3 protein is CAWSVIAGTPNEQFF. For the CDR3, the DNA is TGTGCCTGGAGTGTCATAGCGGGAACCCCTAATGAGCAGTTCTTC. Full variable domain (outside the CDR3, taken from reference TRBV30 and TRBJ2-1): SQTIHQWPATLVQPVGSPLSLECTVEGTSNPNLYWYRQAAGRGLQLLFYSVGIGQISSEVPQNLSASRPQDRQFILSSKKLLLSDSGFYLCAWSVIAGTPNEQFFGPGTRLTVL.